These 2 T cell receptor beta chains originate from one sample sequenced in a study of T cells in Graves' hyperthyroidism and ophthalmopathy. Researchers amplified the TCR beta CDR3 regions from RNA transcripts. First-round RT-PCR targeting the TCR CDR3 was performed with the HTBI primer set. TCRdb redid the calling of the multiplex PCR reads with MiXCR, one entry per CDR3 protein. The data show approximately 25,000 distinct CDR3 sequences, around 40% seen once. Sequencing was performed on blood. The receptors come from a woman aged 30 to 39 with Graves' hyperthyroidism.

Comment on this clonotype: A junction end diverges from the germline sequence, so it may reflect a read error. The CDR3 coding sequence is TGCGCCAGCAGCCCTGGGGCGGCGGGAAAACTGTTTTTT. Its protein product is CASSPGAAGKLFF. The chain joins TRBV27 to TRBJ1-4; tentatively, D is TRBD1 (5 bases). Per germline, CDR1 MNHEY and CDR2 SMNVEV (reference sequence). The CDR3 extends over 13 amino acids.

This clonotype was detected many times. J is TRBJ1-5 and V is TRBV5-6, with D unclear. CDR3 length: 15 residues. The V end was cut by 3 bases, the J end by 7 bases, with 17 bases between. Per the germline V gene, CDR1 is SGHDT and CDR2 is YYEEEE. In DNA, the CDR3 is TGTGCCAGCAGCTCGAAATGGGCCCCAGAGCAGCCCCAGCATTTT. It codes for CASSSKWAPEQPQHF.